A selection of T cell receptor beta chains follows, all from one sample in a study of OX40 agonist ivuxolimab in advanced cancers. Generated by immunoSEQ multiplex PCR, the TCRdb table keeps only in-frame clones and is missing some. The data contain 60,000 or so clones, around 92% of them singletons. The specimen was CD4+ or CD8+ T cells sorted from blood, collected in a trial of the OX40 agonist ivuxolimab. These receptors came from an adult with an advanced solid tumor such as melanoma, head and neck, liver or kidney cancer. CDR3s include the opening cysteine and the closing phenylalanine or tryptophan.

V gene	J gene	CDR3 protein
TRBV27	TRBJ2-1	CASEGSYNEQFF
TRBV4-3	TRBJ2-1	CASSQEASNEQFF
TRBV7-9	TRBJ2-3	CASSRTSFADTQYF
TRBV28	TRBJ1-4	CASRGRGGKLFF
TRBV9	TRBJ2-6	CASSAASGANVLTF
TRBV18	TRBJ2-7	CASSPGLFEQYF
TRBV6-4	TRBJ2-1	CASSDGTHNEQFF
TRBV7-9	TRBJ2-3	CASTLIAGADTQYF
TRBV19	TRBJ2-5	CASSSGFGWETQYF
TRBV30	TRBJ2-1	CAWSYDNEQFF
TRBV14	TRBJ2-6	CASSRKVSLMASTPGANVLTF
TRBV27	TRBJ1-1	CASSFTGVTEAFF
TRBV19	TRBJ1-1	CASSGREANTEAFF
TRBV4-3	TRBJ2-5	CASSQGSGGGRGETQYF
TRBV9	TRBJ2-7	CASSVGSSYEQYF
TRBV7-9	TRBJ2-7	CASSSEDYEQYF
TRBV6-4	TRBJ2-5	CASSYGRDQETQYF
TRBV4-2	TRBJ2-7	CASSQVLDSNSYEQYF
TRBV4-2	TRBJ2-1	CASSQTGNEQFF
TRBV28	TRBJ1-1	CASSPRTRLNTEAFF
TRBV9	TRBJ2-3	CASSVEASGADTQYF
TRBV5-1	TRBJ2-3	CASSLTRSTDTQYF
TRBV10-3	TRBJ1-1	CAISESLGTEAFF
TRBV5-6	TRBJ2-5	CASSLVQGGSLETQYF
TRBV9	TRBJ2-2	CASSVEADVGTGELFF
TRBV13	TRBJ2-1	CASSLWYGGRDNEQFF
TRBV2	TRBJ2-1	CASSESYNEQFF
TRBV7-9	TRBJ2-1	CASSPSGIGYNEQFF
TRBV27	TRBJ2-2	CASRGGFIGELFF
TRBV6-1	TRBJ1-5	CASRETAINQPQHF
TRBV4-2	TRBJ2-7	CASSQDVGSLYEQYF
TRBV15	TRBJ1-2	CATSSSRTGVNYGYTF
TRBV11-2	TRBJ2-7	CASSLVGREPSYEQYF
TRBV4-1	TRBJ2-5	CASSQVEFGDRKETQYF
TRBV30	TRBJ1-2	CAWSVRGHRSGYTF
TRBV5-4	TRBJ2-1	CASSRAGPNEQFF
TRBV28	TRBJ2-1	CASSLPAGDEQFF
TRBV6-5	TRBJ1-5	CASSSGVVQPQHF
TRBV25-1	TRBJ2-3	CAGAKGADDTQYF
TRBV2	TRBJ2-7	CASRPSSYEQYF
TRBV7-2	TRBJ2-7	CASSSFSGRANEQYF
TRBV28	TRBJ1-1	CASSLQNTEAFF
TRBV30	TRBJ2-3	CAWSVVGPTADTQYF
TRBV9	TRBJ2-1	CASSGLAASSYNEQFF
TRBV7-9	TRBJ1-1	CASSLARQGEAAFF
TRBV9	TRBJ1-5	CASSEKDSPSNQPQHF
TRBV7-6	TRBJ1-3	CASSLGRSSGNTIYF
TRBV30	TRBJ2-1	CAWSPGTSGGNEQFF